The 6 T cell receptor beta chains below were found in one sample sequenced in a study of vaccination and CD4 T cells after COVID-19. Antigens for these TCRs are unknown. Described treatment: approximately nine-day PBMC culture with coronavirus spike peptide pools or control peptides (ViraFEST assay). Sequenced with the Oncomine TCR Beta short-read assay was DNA taken from cultured CD4+ T cells. TCRdb independently ran MiXCR on the PCR reads; one entry per CDR3 protein. There are some 15,000 distinct CDR3 sequences in the sample; 25% to 35% occur only once, and roughly 15% lies in the top ten. The specimen sequenced was cultured CD4+ T cells from blood. Receptors originate from a human donor with COVID-19.

The chain uses TRBV30 and TRBJ2-7; TRBD1 matches 8 bases. This CDR3 contains 16 residues. Germline CDR1 and CDR2: GTSNPN and SVGIG (reference sequence). V shed 0 bases, J shed 1 base, and the junction held 8 bases outside the gene matches. In DNA, the CDR3 is TGTGCCTGGAGTGTATTCGGTACAGGGGGTTCCTACGAGCAGTACTTC. Its translation: CAWSVFGTGGSYEQYF.

The chain links TRBV7-8 to TRBJ1-5, with no clear D. This CDR3 comprises 15 residues. V shed 2 bases and J shed 8 bases, with 16 bases lying between them. In germline, CDR1 is SGHVS, CDR2 FQNEAQ. CDR3 in amino acids: CASSLTLTASEPQHF. CDR3 DNA: TGTGCCAGCAGCTTAACCCTGACGGCCAGTGAGCCCCAGCATTTT.

This clonotype was counted a few times. The chain recombines TRBV5-1 with TRBJ1-1, with D unclear. CDR1 is SGHRS and CDR2 is YFSETQ in the germline V gene. V lost 2 bases, J lost 1 base, and 12 bases lay in between. The CDR3 length is 15 residues. CDR3 in DNA: TGCGCCAGCAGCTTCGGAGCTACCACGAACACTGAAGCTTTCTTT. Its protein product is CASSFGATTNTEAFF.

This clonotype was counted between two and nine times. The genes are TRBV20-1 and TRBJ2-1; possibly TRBD2 for D (5 bases). Germline values: CDR1 DFQATT, CDR2 SNEGSKA (reference sequence). V shed 8 bases and J shed 1 base, with 18 bases lying between them. CDR3 length: 15 residues. CDR3 coding DNA: TGCAGTCCTAAGAAGGCGGGTGATTCCTACAATGAGCAGTTCTTC. This sequence encodes CSPKKAGDSYNEQFF.

This chain joins TRBV4-3 and TRBJ2-3, with a tentative D call TRBD2 (6 bases). CDR3 length: 16 amino acids. Germline lookup yields CDR1 LGHNA and CDR2 YSLEER. V was pared by 1 base and J by 6 bases, with 17 bases between. Here the CDR3 DNA reads TGCGCCAGCAGCCAAGCTGTCGGGGGTTCCCGGGATACGCAGTATTTT. It yields the protein CASSQAVGGSRDTQYF.

This clonotype has a single count. The rearrangement links TRBV11-3 to TRBJ2-7, with a possible D match to TRBD2 (6 bases). This CDR3 comprises 16 residues. Germline CDR1 is SGHNT and CDR2 is YENEEA. Trimming left V 5 bases short and J 0 bases short, with 17 bases between. The CDR3 DNA reads TGTGCCAGCAGCCCAGTCGGCGGGGTAAGCTCCTACGAGCAGTACTTC. Amino acids: CASSPVGGVSSYEQYF.